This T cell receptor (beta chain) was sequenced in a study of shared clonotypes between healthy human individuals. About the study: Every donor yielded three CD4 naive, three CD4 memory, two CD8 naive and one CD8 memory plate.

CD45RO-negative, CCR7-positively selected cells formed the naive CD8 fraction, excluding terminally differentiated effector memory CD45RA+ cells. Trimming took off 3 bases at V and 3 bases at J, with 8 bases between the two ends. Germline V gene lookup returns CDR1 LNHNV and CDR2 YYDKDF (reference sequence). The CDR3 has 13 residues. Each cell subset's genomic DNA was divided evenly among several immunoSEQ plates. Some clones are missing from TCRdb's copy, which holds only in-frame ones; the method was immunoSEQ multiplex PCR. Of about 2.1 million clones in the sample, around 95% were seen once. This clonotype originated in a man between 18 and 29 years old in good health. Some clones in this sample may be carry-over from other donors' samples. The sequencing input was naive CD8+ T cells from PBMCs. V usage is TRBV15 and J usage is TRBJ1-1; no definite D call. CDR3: CATSRDGYTEAFF. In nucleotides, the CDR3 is TGTGCCACCAGCAGGGACGGGTACACTGAAGCTTTCTTT.